This T cell receptor (beta chain) was profiled in a study of blood T cell repertoires in COVID-19. About the study: Sample material is recorded as cDNA or gDNA derived from T cells, B-cell-depleted T cells, or PBMCs.

Sequencing was performed with immunoSEQ multiplex PCR; in TCRdb, only in-frame clones are kept and a portion is missing. Of 300,000 to 350,000 clones in the sample, 65% to 90% were seen once. Participants were aged about 18 to 100 years, lived in 24 US areas, and enrolled virtually. Each participant's cohort was designated according to participant-reported clinical history. This CDR3 region has 13 residues. The junction had 4 bases not matched to a gene; V was cut back by 6 bases and J by 9 bases. Germline V gene sequence: CDR1 MNHEY, CDR2 SVGAGI. Sequenced: PBMCs or T cells enriched from blood (not recorded which). The genes are TRBV6-5 and TRBJ2-1; 11 bases are a match to TRBD2. The TCR was taken from a woman aged 40 to 49 with acute COVID-19. This CDR3 reads CASSPLAGGEQFF. Here the CDR3 DNA reads TGTGCCAGCAGCCCCCTAGCGGGGGGTGAGCAGTTCTTC.